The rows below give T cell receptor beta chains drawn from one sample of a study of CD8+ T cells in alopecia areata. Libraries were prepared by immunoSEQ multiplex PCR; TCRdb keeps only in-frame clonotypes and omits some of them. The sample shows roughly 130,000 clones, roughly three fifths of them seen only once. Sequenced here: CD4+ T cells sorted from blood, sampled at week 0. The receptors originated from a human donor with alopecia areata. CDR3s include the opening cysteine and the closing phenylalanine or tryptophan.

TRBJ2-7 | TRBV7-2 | CASSSSSDPSYEQYF
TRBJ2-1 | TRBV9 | CASSGYFSSVEQFF
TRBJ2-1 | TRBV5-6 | CASSLGLTGRRYNEQFF
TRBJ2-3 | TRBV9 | CASSRPGLATDTQYF
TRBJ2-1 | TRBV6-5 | CASSRLSGRPTEQFF
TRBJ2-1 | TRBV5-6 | CASSSGLAERDEQFF
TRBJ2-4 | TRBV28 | CASSAEAWGRFHIQYF
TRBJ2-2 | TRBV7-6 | CASSEKAGAANTGELFF
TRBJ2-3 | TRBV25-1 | CASSELETGFSDTQYF
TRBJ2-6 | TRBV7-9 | CASSPSPFGANVLTF
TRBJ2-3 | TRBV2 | CASGSTDTQYF
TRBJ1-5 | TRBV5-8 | CASSRAGQPQHF
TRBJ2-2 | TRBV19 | CATPTHRGPNTGELFF
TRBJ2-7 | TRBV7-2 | CASSLNRGWDEQYF
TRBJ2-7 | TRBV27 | CASSFLKANRESITGEQYF
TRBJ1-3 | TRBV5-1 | CASSLEAPRGTIYF
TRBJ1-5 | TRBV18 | CASSPVEGLGPQHF
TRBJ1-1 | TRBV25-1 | CASSNRGTEAFF
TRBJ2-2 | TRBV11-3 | CASSLDRHTGELFF
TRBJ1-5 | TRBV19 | CASSIPTMSGNQPQHF
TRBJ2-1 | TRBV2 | CASRRGQAEQFF
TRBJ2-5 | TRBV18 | CASSPRTHQETQYF
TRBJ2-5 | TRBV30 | CAWSGNRGETQYF